Detailed here is one T cell receptor (beta chain). The antigen is unknown. These data originate in a study of T cell responses to AZD1222 COVID-19 vaccine. Study outcomes and limitations: Scientists sampled the repertoires only once the peak T cell response had passed. Reportedly, close to half of spike-specific TCRs are directed against unmutated variant regions. It should be noted that donors were predominantly white British and more often female, and clonal diversity was possibly underestimated. Baseline seropositivity characterized only a handful of AZD1222 recipients.

The method was immunoSEQ multiplex PCR; TCRdb's version includes in-frame clones alone and lacks a portion of them. The data contain some 100,000 clones, roughly 90% of them seen just once; the ten biggest clones take up approximately 15%. The CDR3 has 14 amino acids. V lost 4 bases to trimming and J lost 5 bases; unmatched junction nucleotides: 6. Germline V gives CDR1 SGHRS, CDR2 YFSETQ. Material: peripheral blood, obtained on day 0 of AZD1222 vaccination. This sequence originates from an adult in good health. The rearrangement links TRBV5-1 to TRBJ2-1; 7 positions match TRBD2. CDR3 residues: CASSEGLPHNEQFF. Here the CDR3 DNA reads TGCGCCAGCAGCGAGGGACTACCCCACAATGAGCAGTTCTTC.